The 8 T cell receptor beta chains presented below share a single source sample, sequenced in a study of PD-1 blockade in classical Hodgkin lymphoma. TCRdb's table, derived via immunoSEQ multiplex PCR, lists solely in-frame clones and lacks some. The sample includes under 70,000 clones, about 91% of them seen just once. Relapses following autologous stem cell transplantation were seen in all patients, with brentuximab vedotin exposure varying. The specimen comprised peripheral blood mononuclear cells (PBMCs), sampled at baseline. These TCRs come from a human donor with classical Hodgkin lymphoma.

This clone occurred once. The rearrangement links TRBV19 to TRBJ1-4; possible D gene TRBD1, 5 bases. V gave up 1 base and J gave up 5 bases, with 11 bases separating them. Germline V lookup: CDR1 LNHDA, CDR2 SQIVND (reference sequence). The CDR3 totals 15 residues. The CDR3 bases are TGTGCCAGTAGTATAGGGGACGCGGGAAATGAAAAACTGTTTTTT. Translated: CASSIGDAGNEKLFF.

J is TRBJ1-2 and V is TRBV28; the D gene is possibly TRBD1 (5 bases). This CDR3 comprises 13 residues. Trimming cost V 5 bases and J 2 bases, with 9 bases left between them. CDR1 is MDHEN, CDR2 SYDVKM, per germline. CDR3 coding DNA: TGTGCCAGCAGTGGGGACGCCAACTATGGCTACACCTTC. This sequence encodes CASSGDANYGYTF.

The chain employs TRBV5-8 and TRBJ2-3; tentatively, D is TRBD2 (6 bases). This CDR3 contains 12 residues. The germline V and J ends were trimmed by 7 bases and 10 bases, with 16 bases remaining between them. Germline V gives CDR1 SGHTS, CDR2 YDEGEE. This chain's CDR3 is CASASGFLAQYF. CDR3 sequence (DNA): TGTGCCAGCGCAAGCGGGTTTTTGGCGCAGTATTTT.

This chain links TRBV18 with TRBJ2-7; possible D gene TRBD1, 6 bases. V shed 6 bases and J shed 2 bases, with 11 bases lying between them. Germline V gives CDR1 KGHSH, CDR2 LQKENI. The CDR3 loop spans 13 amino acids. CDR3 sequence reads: CASSDGQTYEQYF. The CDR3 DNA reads TGTGCCAGCTCTGACGGACAGACCTACGAGCAGTACTTC.

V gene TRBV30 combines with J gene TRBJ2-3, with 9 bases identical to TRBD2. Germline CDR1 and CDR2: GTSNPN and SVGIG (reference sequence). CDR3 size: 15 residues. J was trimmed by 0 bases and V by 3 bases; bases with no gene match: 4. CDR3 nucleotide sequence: TGTGCCTGGAGACAGGGACTAGCCAGCACAGATACGCAGTATTTT. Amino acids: CAWRQGLASTDTQYF.

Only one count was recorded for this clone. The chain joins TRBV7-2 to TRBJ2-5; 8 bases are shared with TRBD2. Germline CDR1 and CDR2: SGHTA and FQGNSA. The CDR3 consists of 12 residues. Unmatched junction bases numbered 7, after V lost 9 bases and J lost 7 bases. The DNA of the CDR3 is TGTGCCAGAGCGGGGGCTCGAGGGACCCAGTACTTC. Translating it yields CARAGARGTQYF. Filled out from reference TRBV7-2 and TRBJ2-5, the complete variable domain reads GAGVSQSPSNKVTEKGKDVELRCDPISGHTALYWYRQSLGQGLEFLIYFQGNSAPDKSGLPSDRFSAERTGGSVSTLTIQRTQQEDSAVYLCARAGARGTQYFGPGTRLLVL.

The CDR3 region has the DNA TGTGCCAGCACTAGGGGCAGTTGGGGTACTGAAGCTTTCTTT. This codes for CASTRGSWGTEAFF. The V gene is TRBV7-8, the J gene TRBJ1-1; a possible D gene is TRBD1 (5 bases). Germline CDR1 reads SGHVS; CDR2 reads FQNEAQ. The CDR3 is 14 amino acids. Trimming pared 7 bases from V and 5 bases from J, leaving 17 bases between.

The CDR3 here is CASSKWEILSNQPQHF. The CDR3 DNA follows: TGTGCCAGTAGTAAGTGGGAGATTTTAAGCAATCAGCCCCAGCATTTT. The J gene is TRBJ1-5, the V gene TRBV19, with D unresolved. Between the trimmed V and J ends, which lost 4 bases and 1 base, there was a span of 14 bases. The CDR3 consists of 16 residues. The germline V gene has CDR1 LNHDA and CDR2 SQIVND (reference sequence).